The source of this T cell receptor (beta chain) is a study of T cells in localized non-small cell lung cancer. The protocol was immunoSEQ multiplex PCR, while the TCRdb copy is restricted to in-frame clones and leaves out a portion. The table shows roughly 40,000 clones, with about 76% occurring only once. Study results and caveats: Compared with tumor, uninvolved adjacent lung displayed greater T cell clonality, ranking highest overall. Sequencing involved a lone tumor region, leaving heterogeneity possible.

CDR1 KGHSY and CDR2 FQNENV come from the germline V gene. V lost 0 bases to trimming and J lost 4 bases, with 10 bases between them. The CDR3 has 15 residues. A remark on this clone: Its antigen is not identified.

J is TRBJ1-5 and V is TRBV16; D not resolved. This clonotype was obtained from a male donor at least 60 years old with stage II lung adenocarcinoma. The source was peripheral blood mononuclear cells, collected before any cancer treatment. As DNA, the CDR3 is TGTGCCAGCAGCCAATCGGGCGGTCGGAATCAGCCCCAGCATTTT. This translates into CASSQSGGRNQPQHF.